This T cell receptor beta chain is drawn from a study of T cell clones after liver transplantation. Study summary: Samples came from ITN030ST, which attempted immunosuppression withdrawal within 2 years of liver transplantation. Tolerant meant at least one year fully off immunosuppression without liver enzymes above twice normal.

This CDR3 comprises 16 residues. Trimming removed 0 bases at V and 3 bases at J, with 14 bases between. The germline gives CDR1 SGHAT, CDR2 FQNNGV. Sorting of unstimulated PBMCs yielded separate CD3+CD4+ and CD3+CD8+ fractions. TCRdb's table, derived via immunoSEQ multiplex PCR, lists solely in-frame clones and lacks some. Here the sample spans about 16,000 clones, roughly 85% being singletons. This clone is a singleton in its sample. The clonotype was recovered from a human patient who received a liver transplant. Some T cells may have come from the graft donor. The material sequenced was CD8+ T cells from blood, taken approximately 43 months after liver transplant. The chain links TRBV11-2 to TRBJ1-1, with unresolved D. CDR3 nucleotide sequence: TGTGCCAGCAGCTTAGAAATTGTCGGCGGCGACACTGAAGCTTTCTTT. It yields the protein CASSLEIVGGDTEAFF.